This entry concerns a single T cell receptor (beta chain). The sample originates from a study of blood T cell repertoires in COVID-19. Study information: Both acute and convalescent COVID-19 samples were obtained from the United States, Italy and Spain. From T cells, B-cell-depleted T cells, or PBMCs came the material, which was cDNA or gDNA.

Per the germline V gene, CDR1 is LGHDT and CDR2 is YNNKEL (reference sequence). CDR3 length equals 16 residues. V lost 0 bases to trimming and J lost 0 bases, with 12 bases between them. As processed by the authors: Using reference gene primer amplification, nucleated cell counts were estimated. TCRdb's table, derived via immunoSEQ multiplex PCR, lists solely in-frame clones and lacks some. V and J calls plus clone size are reproduced from that table; the DNA served to infer D and trimming. The data show around 80,000 clones, 80% to 90% seen once. The sequence was collected from a woman at least 80 years old with acute or convalescent COVID-19. This chain connects TRBV3-1 (or the pseudogene TRBV3-2) to TRBJ2-7; D might be TRBD2 (7 bases). Input material: peripheral blood. The CDR3 loop is CASSQDGGAASYEQYF. CDR3 DNA sequence: TGTGCCAGCAGCCAAGATGGGGGGGCAGCCTCCTACGAGCAGTACTTC.